Below are 28 T cell receptor beta chains sequenced from a single sample in a study of early T cells in non-severe SARS-CoV-2 infection. From the 5' RACE reads, TCRdb called clonotypes with MiXCR, one entry per CDR3 protein. The table has around 81,000 distinct CDR3 sequences, more than 13% seen once. Sequenced sample: whole blood. The receptors originated from an adult who was a healthcare worker with PCR-confirmed SARS-CoV-2 infection or an uninfected control (not recorded which).

This clonotype turned up a few times. The chain recombines TRBV12-3 or TRBV12-4 with TRBJ1-2; D is perhaps TRBD1 (5 bases). The CDR3 contains 13 residues. The V end was cut by 6 bases, the J end by 6 bases, with 14 bases between. The CDR3 loop reads CASSPTGRNGYTF. CDR3 coding DNA: TGTGCCAGCAGCCCCACAGGTCGTAATGGCTACACCTTC.

This clonotype was counted only a few times. The rearrangement joins TRBV7-2 to TRBJ1-6, with unresolved D. The germline V gene encodes CDR1 SGHTA and CDR2 FQGNSA. The CDR3 runs 14 residues. V lost 5 bases and J lost 9, with 14 bases in between. The CDR3 DNA reads TGTGCCAGCAGCCCCCGTGAGGGTGGTTCACCCCTCCACTTT. Protein product: CASSPREGGSPLHF.

J is TRBJ2-1 and V is TRBV5-1; 9 nucleotides agree with TRBD2. The CDR3 contains 16 residues. Germline CDR1 reads SGHRS; CDR2 reads YFSETQ. Trimming cost V 3 bases and J 0 bases; bases outside gene matches: 4. In DNA, the CDR3 is TGCGCCAGCAGCTCCCGTAGCGGGAGCTCCTACAATGAGCAGTTCTTC. Translating it yields CASSSRSGSSYNEQFF.

On this clonotype itself: It is likely a read error, because the conserved phenylalanine at the end of the CDR3 is missing. The V gene is TRBV7-8, the J gene TRBJ1-4; no clear D gene. The V gene's germline CDR1 is SGHVS and CDR2 FQNEAQ. Between the trimmed V and J ends, which lost 1 base and 1 base, there was a span of 7 bases. CDR3 length: 15 residues. In nucleotides, the CDR3 is TGTGCCAGCAGCTTAGGTCATGAAACTAATGAAAAACTGTTTTTA. It translates to CASSLGHETNEKLFL.

The CDR3 DNA sequence: TGTGCCAGCAGCTTAGGGCCGGGTTGGGATAGCAATCAGCCCCAGCATTTT. Its protein is CASSLGPGWDSNQPQHF. The genes are TRBV7-6 and TRBJ1-5, with D hard to call. This CDR3 contains 17 residues. V gave up 1 base and J gave up 0 bases, with 13 bases separating them. The germline V gene has CDR1 SGHVS and CDR2 FNYEAQ.

There are a few counts of this clonotype. The V and J genes are TRBV20-1 and TRBJ1-2; D gene ambiguous. The CDR3 totals 13 residues. Germline loops: CDR1 DFQATT, CDR2 SNEGSKA (reference sequence). V lost 0 bases and J 3 bases, leaving 8 bases between the germline ends. DNA for the CDR3: TGCAGTGCTAGAGACGAAACAGACTATGGCTACACCTTC. Translation: CSARDETDYGYTF.

This clonotype was found a few times. V gene TRBV6-6 combines with J gene TRBJ1-4, with TRBD1 matching over 7 bases. V was pared by 5 bases and J by 3 bases, with 9 bases of the junction left unmatched. This CDR3 region has 16 residues. From germline, CDR1 is MNHNY and CDR2 SVGAGI (reference sequence). The chain's CDR3 is CASSPTQGRANEKLFF. The CDR3 nucleotides are TGTGCCAGCAGTCCTACACAGGGGCGCGCTAATGAAAAACTGTTTTTT.

Comment on this clonotype: This may arise from a read error, as a much more abundant clone is one base away. The genes are TRBV5-6 and TRBJ1-1, with D perhaps matching TRBD1 (6 bases). This CDR3 contains 12 residues. CDR1 and CDR2 from the germline V gene are SGHDT and YYEEEE. For the CDR3, the DNA is TGTGCCAGCAGCTCGGGGGGCACTGTAGCTTTCTTT. This codes for CASSSGGTVAFF. Together with reference TRBV5-6 and TRBJ1-1, the CDR3 gives the full variable domain: DAGVTQSPTHLIKTRGQQVTLRCSPKSGHDTVSWYQQALGQGPQFIFQYYEEEERQRGNFPDRFSGHQFPNYSSELNVNALLLGDSALYLCASSSGGTVAFFGQGTRLTVV.

The chain couples TRBV7-2 to TRBJ2-7; a possible D gene is TRBD2 (6 bases). This CDR3 contains 14 residues. The germline gives CDR1 SGHTA, CDR2 FQGNSA. Trimming removed 1 base at V and 7 bases at J, with 14 bases between. The CDR3 nucleotides are TGTGCCAGCAGCTTAGTGCGGGGCCGGAGTGAGCAGTACTTC. Its translation: CASSLVRGRSEQYF.

V is TRBV5-1 and J is TRBJ1-1; D is uncertain. Germline CDR1 SGHRS, CDR2 YFSETQ. Trimming removed 3 bases at V and 1 base at J, with 4 bases between. CDR3 length equals 12 residues. CDR3 sequence: CASSSPNTEAFF. In DNA form, the CDR3 reads TGCGCCAGCAGCTCGCCGAACACTGAAGCTTTCTTT.

The CDR3 is CASSSGTGTGDPDGYTF. For the CDR3, the DNA is TGTGCCAGCAGTTCAGGGACCGGGACAGGGGACCCGGATGGCTACACCTTC. The chain links TRBV28 to TRBJ1-2; 10 bases align to TRBD1. The CDR3 length is 17 residues. The germline V gene has CDR1 MDHEN and CDR2 SYDVKM. Unmatched junction bases numbered 14, after V lost 4 bases and J lost 6 bases.

The chain joins TRBV2 to TRBJ1-2; 9 positions match TRBD1. Trimming at V came to 10 bases and at J to 8 bases, leaving 8 bases not matched to a gene. The length of the CDR3 is 12 residues. Germline CDR1 and CDR2: SNHLY and FYNNEI. CDR3 in amino acids: CATRRDREGYTF. In DNA, the CDR3 is TGTGCCACTCGCCGGGACAGGGAGGGCTACACCTTC.

The chain joins TRBV5-1 to TRBJ1-5; no firm D call. There are 15 residues in the CDR3. Germline CDR1 and CDR2: SGHRS and YFSETQ. Trimming cost V 0 bases and J 0 bases, with 7 bases left between them. The CDR3 loop reads CASSLGPPSNQPQHF. CDR3 nucleotide sequence: TGCGCCAGCAGCTTGGGCCCGCCTAGCAATCAGCCCCAGCATTTT.

This clonotype occurred many times. V gene TRBV11-2 combines with J gene TRBJ2-7; D call uncertain. In germline, CDR1 is SGHAT, CDR2 FQNNGV. Trimming pared 6 bases from V and 0 bases from J, leaving 15 bases between. CDR3 length equals 15 residues. CDR3 sequence reads: CASSSPEANSYEQYF. CDR3 coding DNA: TGTGCCAGCAGTTCACCAGAGGCCAACTCCTACGAGCAGTACTTC.

V usage is TRBV12-3 or TRBV12-4 and J usage is TRBJ1-3; no clear D gene. The V gene lost 2 bases and the J gene lost 0 bases, with 5 bases spanning the gap. The CDR3 contains 14 residues. DNA of the CDR3: TGTGCCAGCAGTTTAAGTGACTCTGGAAACACCATATATTTT. Translation gives CASSLSDSGNTIYF.

V usage is TRBV4-1 and J usage is TRBJ2-5; a possible D gene is TRBD1 (6 bases). From germline, CDR1 is MGHRA and CDR2 YSYEKL. The CDR3 is made up of 13 amino acids. V was trimmed by 9 bases and J by 4 bases, leaving 15 bases between them. Written as DNA, the CDR3 is TGCGCCAGTTCGTCAGGGGTTTTAGAGACCCAGTACTTC. The encoded protein is CASSSGVLETQYF.

The CDR3, as DNA: TGTGCCAGCGGACCCCAGGGGAACTATGGCTACACCTTC. It yields the protein CASGPQGNYGYTF. The chain combines TRBV7-9 with TRBJ1-2, with a possible D match to TRBD1 (6 bases). The CDR3 extends over 13 amino acids. Germline-derived CDR1 and CDR2 are SEHNR and FQNEAQ (reference sequence). V was pared by 8 bases and J by 2 bases, with 12 bases between.

This clonotype appeared a single time. The chain combines TRBV6-1 with TRBJ2-4; 14 nucleotides line up with TRBD2. This CDR3 has 17 amino acids. V lost 11 bases, J lost 0 bases, and 9 bases stayed unmatched. Germline V gene sequence: CDR1 MNHNS, CDR2 SASEGT. The CDR3 sequence is CASGTSGGSLAKNIQYF. The CDR3 DNA reads as TGTGCCTCTGGGACTAGCGGGGGCTCCTTAGCCAAAAACATTCAGTACTTC.

This clonotype was found a few times. This CDR3 reads CASSTKVTPYEQYF. In DNA form, the CDR3 reads TGTGCCAGCAGCACAAAGGTGACACCCTACGAGCAGTACTTC. The rearrangement uses TRBV9 and TRBJ2-7; no firm D call. The germline gives CDR1 SGDLS, CDR2 YYNGEE. This CDR3 spans 14 amino acids. V lost 4 bases, J lost 2 bases, and 13 bases lay in between.

This sequence joins TRBV12-3 or TRBV12-4 and TRBJ2-2; TRBD1 is a possible D gene (6 bases). The CDR3 sequence is 15 residues long. The ends were cut back, 5 bases at V and 1 base at J, with 11 bases in the middle. The CDR3 protein is CASSQGTENTGELFF. CDR3 DNA: TGTGCCAGCAGTCAGGGGACGGAGAACACCGGGGAGCTGTTTTTT.

In this sample, this clonotype turned up many times. The chain joins TRBV9 to TRBJ1-6; 8 bases align to TRBD1. With V trimmed by 0 bases and J by 10 bases, 9 bases remained unmatched. This CDR3 has 16 residues. Germline V lookup: CDR1 SGDLS, CDR2 YYNGEE. This CDR3 is CASSVEAGGKKSPLHF. CDR3 sequence (DNA): TGTGCCAGCAGCGTAGAGGCAGGGGGCAAAAAGTCACCCCTCCACTTT.

This clonotype turned up a few times. The chain's CDR3 is CASRGSDRQAYEQYF. The DNA of the CDR3 is TGTGCCAGCAGGGGGTCCGATCGGCAGGCCTACGAGCAGTACTTC. V usage is TRBV11-2 and J usage is TRBJ2-7, with D unclear. This CDR3 has 15 amino acids. CDR1 is SGHAT and CDR2 is FQNNGV in the germline V gene. The V gene lost 6 bases and the J gene lost 2 bases, with 17 bases spanning the gap.

The chain employs TRBV28 and TRBJ1-5, with a weak D call TRBD1 (5 bases). Germline V gene lookup returns CDR1 MDHEN and CDR2 SYDVKM. V was cut by 6 bases and J by 5 bases, with 17 bases left in between. The CDR3 is 15 residues long. CDR3 DNA sequence: TGTGCCAGCAGAGAACACCAGGACATTTATCAGCCCCAGCATTTT. It is translated as CASREHQDIYQPQHF.

This clonotype was observed many times. The chain combines TRBV20-1 with TRBJ2-5; tentative D call: TRBD2 (6 bases). The V end was cut by 3 bases, the J end by 5 bases, with 10 bases between. The CDR3 is made up of 12 amino acids. Germline V lookup: CDR1 DFQATT, CDR2 SNEGSKA (reference sequence). The CDR3 DNA follows: TGCAGTGCTAGGGGAGGACCGGAGACCCAGTACTTC. Translated: CSARGGPETQYF.

This clonotype showed up many times. The gene calls are TRBV7-9 and TRBJ1-1, with D unresolved. The CDR3 loop spans 13 amino acids. Trimming stripped 3 bases from V and 4 bases from J, with 9 bases between. Germline V CDR1 and CDR2: SEHNR, FQNEAQ (reference sequence). CDR3 bases: TGTGCCAGCAGCTTGTGGACGCTCACTGAAGCTTTCTTT. This translates into CASSLWTLTEAFF.

The CDR3 DNA sequence: TGCAGTGCAACCCTCTGGGCGGGGTTAGTCGAGCAGTTCTTC. It is translated as CSATLWAGLVEQFF. The chain joins TRBV20-1 to TRBJ2-1; tentative D call: TRBD2 (6 bases). The CDR3 spans 14 residues. Germline V gene data show CDR1 as DFQATT and CDR2 as SNEGSKA (reference sequence). V lost 6 bases, J lost 10 bases, and 22 bases lay in between.

V is TRBV28 and J is TRBJ1-2, with 9 nucleotides matching TRBD1. J was trimmed by 4 bases and V by 4 bases; bases with no gene match: 10. Germline V CDR1 and CDR2: MDHEN, SYDVKM. This CDR3 is built from 16 residues. This chain's CDR3 is CASSWAFTGGRYGYTF. The CDR3 DNA reads as TGTGCCAGCAGTTGGGCTTTCACAGGGGGCCGCTATGGCTACACCTTC.

This clonotype was counted only a few times. The J gene is TRBJ1-1, the V gene TRBV28; D gene unclear. This CDR3 is built from 12 residues. V lost 7 bases, J lost 7 bases, and 13 bases lay in between. Per germline, CDR1 MDHEN and CDR2 SYDVKM. The CDR3 nucleotides are TGTGCCAGCACTCCCCCGACTCTTGAAGCTTTCTTT. Protein: CASTPPTLEAFF.